The 17 T cell receptor beta chains given below trace back to one sample, sequenced in a study of shared clonotypes between healthy human individuals. Sequencing was performed with immunoSEQ multiplex PCR; in TCRdb, only in-frame clones are kept and a portion is missing. The sample includes around 2.1 million clones, about 94% of them seen just once. Sequenced sample: naive CD4+ T cells sorted from blood. Subset in this sample: CD45RA+ positively selected. The receptors derive from a man in his late teens or twenties in good health.

This chain links TRBV6-1 with TRBJ2-7, with a weak D call TRBD1 (5 bases). Germline V gene data show CDR1 as MNHNS and CDR2 as SASEGT. V shed 2 bases and J shed 2 bases, with 13 bases lying between them. The CDR3 runs 15 residues. CDR3 sequence (DNA): TGTGCCAGCAGTGAACGCATTAGGGGAACCTACGAGCAGTACTTC. Translating gives CASSERIRGTYEQYF.

The chain carries TRBV10-3 and TRBJ1-5; possible D gene TRBD1, 5 bases. Germline assignment: CDR1 ENHRY and CDR2 SYGVKD. The CDR3 is 14 amino acids. The V and J ends lost 0 bases and 9 bases respectively, with 12 bases between them. The CDR3 sequence: CAISESQGTRPQHF. DNA for the CDR3: TGTGCCATCAGTGAGTCCCAGGGCACGAGGCCCCAGCATTTT.

This clone was detected only once. This sequence joins TRBV6-1 and TRBJ1-2; maybe TRBD1 (5 bases). V lost 4 bases, J lost 4 bases, and 16 bases lay in between. Germline V gene lookup returns CDR1 MNHNS and CDR2 SASEGT. The CDR3 covers 15 residues. The CDR3 loop is CASSVQGSGGYGYTF. As DNA, the CDR3 is TGTGCCAGCAGTGTTCAAGGGTCCGGGGGCTATGGCTACACCTTC.

The chain uses TRBV5-1 and TRBJ1-2; D remains unclear. In germline, CDR1 is SGHRS, CDR2 YFSETQ. Trimming pared 2 bases from V and 8 bases from J, leaving 19 bases between. The CDR3 is 15 amino acids. The CDR3 DNA reads as TGCGCCAGCAGCTTCGGGTCCGAAGAAATCGGCGGCTACACCTTC. Amino acid sequence: CASSFGSEEIGGYTF.

The genes are TRBV7-8 and TRBJ2-7; D is undetermined. Germline loops: CDR1 SGHVS, CDR2 FQNEAQ. Trimming took off 1 base at V and 3 bases at J, with 10 bases between the two ends. The CDR3 spans 14 residues. CDR3: CASSLEELYYEQYF. For the CDR3, the DNA is TGTGCCAGCAGCTTAGAAGAGCTGTACTACGAGCAGTACTTC.

V is TRBV6-1 and J is TRBJ2-3; 9 positions agree with TRBD1. The germline V gene encodes CDR1 MNHNS and CDR2 SASEGT. The CDR3 spans 13 residues. J was trimmed by 2 bases and V by 10 bases; bases with no gene match: 4. CDR3 coding DNA: TGTGCCACCACAGGGGGCCACACAGATACGCAGTATTTT. Translation gives CATTGGHTDTQYF.

V is TRBV18 and J is TRBJ1-4; 7 bases are shared with TRBD1. Losses at the gene ends were 3 bases for V and 2 bases for J; bases not matched to a gene: 3. CDR3 length equals 15 residues. The germline V gene encodes CDR1 KGHSH and CDR2 LQKENI. Written as DNA, the CDR3 is TGTGCCAGCTCACCCCAGGGGGGGACTAATGAAAAACTGTTTTTT. Protein: CASSPQGGTNEKLFF.

The rearrangement joins TRBV11-2 to TRBJ2-2, with unresolved D. Trimming cost V 9 bases and J 5 bases, with 10 bases left between them. Germline lookup yields CDR1 SGHAT and CDR2 FQNNGV. This CDR3 comprises 12 residues. The CDR3 protein is CASTRATGELFF. In nucleotides, the CDR3 is TGTGCCAGTACTCGTGCGACCGGGGAGCTGTTTTTT.

V usage is TRBV11-2 and J usage is TRBJ1-4; D ambiguous. CDR1 and CDR2 (germline): SGHAT, FQNNGV. V lost 1 base and J lost 3, with 0 bases in between. This CDR3 contains 12 residues. The CDR3 protein is CASSLANEKLFF. The CDR3 coding sequence is TGTGCCAGCAGCTTAGCTAATGAAAAACTGTTTTTT.

The gene calls are TRBV5-1 and TRBJ2-3; the D gene is possibly TRBD1 (6 bases). The CDR3 consists of 15 residues. Germline assignment: CDR1 SGHRS and CDR2 YFSETQ. V lost 2 bases, J lost 5 bases, and 15 bases lay in between. CDR3: CASSFGKRGGDTQYF. CDR3 coding DNA: TGCGCCAGCAGCTTCGGAAAGAGAGGGGGAGATACGCAGTATTTT.

This sequence joins TRBV28 and TRBJ2-3, with D perhaps TRBD2 (5 bases). V dropped 5 bases and J dropped 1 base, with 19 bases sitting between them. Germline-derived CDR1 and CDR2 are MDHEN and SYDVKM. The CDR3 loop spans 17 amino acids. The CDR3 DNA follows: TGTGCCAGCAGTCCGCTACTGGGGAAGGGAGGCACAGATACGCAGTATTTT. This encodes CASSPLLGKGGTDTQYF.

The gene calls are TRBV4-1 and TRBJ2-1, with 7 bases aligning to TRBD2. This CDR3 has 16 amino acids. Looked up from germline, CDR1 is MGHRA and CDR2 is YSYEKL. After removal of 0 bases from V and 9 bases from J, the junction contained 11 bases not matched to a gene. This CDR3 reads CASSQETGRSSTEQFF. The CDR3, as DNA: TGCGCCAGCAGCCAAGAAACCGGGAGGTCCTCCACTGAGCAGTTCTTC.

A note on this clone: One junction end disagrees with the germline gene, perhaps due to a read error. This CDR3 is also generated by other DNA sequences in the sample. The rearrangement joins TRBV7-7 to TRBJ2-5; TRBD2 agrees at 12 bases. The length of the CDR3 is 14 residues. Germline assignment: CDR1 SSHAT and CDR2 FNYEAQ (reference sequence). The CDR3 loop is CASSSGLAGETQYF. The DNA of the CDR3 is TGTGCTAGCAGTTCCGGACTAGCGGGGGAGACCCAGTACTTC.

CDR3 in amino acids: CASSLWGFEQYF. CDR3 sequence (DNA): TGTGCCAGCAGCTTATGGGGCTTTGAGCAGTACTTC. The V call is TRBV7-9, the J call TRBJ2-7, with D possibly TRBD1 on 5 matching bases. CDR3 size: 12 residues. Trimming shortened V by 2 bases and J by 7 bases, and 9 bases separated the two germline ends. From germline, CDR1 is SEHNR and CDR2 FQNEAQ (reference sequence).

This sequence joins TRBV30 and TRBJ2-5; D gene ambiguous. Germline lookup yields CDR1 GTSNPN and CDR2 SVGIG (reference sequence). The CDR3 runs 13 residues. Trimming left V 4 bases short and J 2 bases short, with 11 bases between. The CDR3 sequence is CAWNMGLQETQYF. DNA for the CDR3: TGTGCCTGGAACATGGGCCTGCAAGAGACCCAGTACTTC.

The chain combines TRBV28 with TRBJ2-1, with D hard to call. The V and J ends lost 5 bases and 4 bases respectively, with 15 bases between them. The CDR3 spans 15 residues. The germline gives CDR1 MDHEN, CDR2 SYDVKM. The CDR3 protein is CASSPFPGQYNEQFF. The CDR3 DNA reads TGTGCCAGCAGTCCATTCCCCGGCCAATACAATGAGCAGTTCTTC.

The genes are TRBV6-6 and TRBJ2-1, with D unresolved. The V gene lost 0 bases and the J gene lost 2 bases, with 5 bases spanning the gap. This CDR3 comprises 14 residues. CDR1 is MNHNY, CDR2 SVGAGI, per germline (reference sequence). The CDR3 nucleotides are TGTGCCAGCAGTTACTCGGGCCCCTACAATGAGCAGTTCTTC. This translates into CASSYSGPYNEQFF.